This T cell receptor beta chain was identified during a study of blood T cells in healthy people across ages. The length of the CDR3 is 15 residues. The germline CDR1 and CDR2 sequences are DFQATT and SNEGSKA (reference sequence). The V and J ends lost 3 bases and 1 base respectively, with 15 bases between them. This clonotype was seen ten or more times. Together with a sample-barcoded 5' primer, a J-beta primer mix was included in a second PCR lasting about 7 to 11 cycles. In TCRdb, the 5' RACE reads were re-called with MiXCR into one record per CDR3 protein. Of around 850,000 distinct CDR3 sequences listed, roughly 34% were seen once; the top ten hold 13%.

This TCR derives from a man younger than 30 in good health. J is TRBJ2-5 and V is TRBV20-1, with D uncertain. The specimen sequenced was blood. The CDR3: CSARPSTLVQETQYF. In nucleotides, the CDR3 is TGCAGTGCTAGGCCCTCCACCCTCGTCCAAGAGACCCAGTACTTC.